The 25 T cell receptor beta chains reported below all come from one sample, sequenced in a study of T cells in Graves' hyperthyroidism and ophthalmopathy. Researchers took RNA transcripts and amplified the TCR beta CDR3 regions from them. Using the HTBI primer set, a first-round RT-PCR was run on the TCR CDR3. TCRdb fed the multiplex PCR reads into MiXCR, producing one record per CDR3 protein. The sample holds 350,000 to 450,000 distinct CDR3 sequences; approximately 17% are singletons and the top ten take around a third. Source material: blood. Receptors were obtained from a woman aged 25 to 45 with Graves' hyperthyroidism that later progressed to Graves' ophthalmopathy.

This clonotype was observed at least ten times. The chain employs TRBV11-2 and TRBJ2-7; tentative D call: TRBD1 (6 bases). This CDR3 contains 15 residues. V lost 4 bases and J lost 2, with 15 bases in between. Germline V CDR1 and CDR2: SGHAT, FQNNGV. CDR3 sequence: CASSSLRRGTYEQYF. CDR3 DNA: TGTGCCAGCAGCTCCCTTCGCAGGGGAACCTACGAGCAGTACTTC. Filled out from reference TRBV11-2 and TRBJ2-7, the complete variable domain reads EAGVAQSPRYKIIEKRQSVAFWCNPISGHATLYWYQQILGQGPKLLIQFQNNGVVDDSQLPKDRFSAERLKGVDSTLKIQPAKLEDSAVYLCASSSLRRGTYEQYFGPGTRLTVT.

This clonotype was seen ten or more times. This chain connects TRBV28 to TRBJ2-5; D possibly corresponds to TRBD1 (6 bases). The ends were cut back, 4 bases at V and 7 bases at J, with 16 bases in the middle. The CDR3 is 14 residues long. The V gene's germline CDR1 is MDHEN and CDR2 SYDVKM. This chain's CDR3 is CASSYRTGTGTQYF. The CDR3 DNA follows: TGTGCCAGCAGTTATCGAACAGGGACGGGGACCCAGTACTTC.

This clonotype showed up many times. CDR3 sequence: CASSEEVLETQYF. The CDR3 DNA follows: TGTGCCAGCAGTGAGGAGGTATTGGAGACCCAGTACTTC. The chain has TRBV25-1 and TRBJ2-5, with D maybe TRBD2 (5 bases). This CDR3 is built from 13 residues. Looked up from germline, CDR1 is MGHDK and CDR2 is SYGVNS. The V end lost 3 bases, the J end lost 5 bases, and 10 bases lay between the germline ends.

This clonotype was seen only a few times. The V and J genes are TRBV28 and TRBJ2-4; D remains ambiguous. The V end lost 3 bases, the J end lost 6 bases, and 15 bases lay between the germline ends. CDR3 length equals 15 residues. Germline CDR1 reads MDHEN; CDR2 reads SYDVKM. In DNA, the CDR3 is TGTGCCAGCAGTTTGGACCCCGGGCGAGGAAACATTCAGTACTTC. Its translation is CASSLDPGRGNIQYF.

V and J are TRBV5-6 and TRBJ2-7, with 8 nucleotides matching TRBD1. CDR3 length: 16 amino acids. V was clipped by 1 base and J by 7 bases; unmatched bases: 13. CDR1 is SGHDT and CDR2 is YYEEEE in the germline V gene. CDR3 nucleotides: TGTGCCAGCAGCTTGCATCGGACAGGGTTTGGTTGGGAGCAGTACTTC. It yields the protein CASSLHRTGFGWEQYF.

In its sample, this clonotype was seen a few times. The chain combines TRBV5-6 with TRBJ1-5; D is uncertain. Deletions cut 3 bases from V and 9 bases from J, with 10 bases between. CDR1 and CDR2 (germline): SGHDT, YYEEEE. The CDR3 is 12 residues long. CDR3 DNA sequence: TGTGCCAGCAGCTGGTCCTCTGGGCCCCAGCATTTT. Its translation: CASSWSSGPQHF. Combining the CDR3 with reference TRBV5-6 and TRBJ1-5 gives the whole variable domain DAGVTQSPTHLIKTRGQQVTLRCSPKSGHDTVSWYQQALGQGPQFIFQYYEEEERQRGNFPDRFSGHQFPNYSSELNVNALLLGDSALYLCASSWSSGPQHFGDGTRLSIL.

V is TRBV12-3 or TRBV12-4 and J is TRBJ1-4; 7 bases match TRBD1. Trimming took 7 bases from V and 8 from J; bases not matched to a gene: 10. The CDR3 is made up of 14 amino acids. CDR3 bases: TGTGCCAGCATTATACAGGGGCGATACGAAAAACTGTTTTTT. Its translation: CASIIQGRYEKLFF.

The V and J genes are TRBV20-1 and TRBJ2-5; tentative D call: TRBD1 (6 bases). Germline V CDR1 and CDR2: DFQATT, SNEGSKA (reference sequence). The CDR3 has 12 amino acids. Trimming took off 8 bases at V and 5 bases at J, with 15 bases between the two ends. CDR3 sequence reads: CSPRAQGETQYF. Written as DNA, the CDR3 is TGCAGTCCTCGGGCCCAGGGGGAGACCCAGTACTTC.

V gene TRBV6-2 or TRBV6-3 combines with J gene TRBJ2-2, with D perhaps given as TRBD1 or TRBD2 (5 bases each). The CDR3 has 15 amino acids. Trimming stripped 6 bases from V and 5 bases from J, with 16 bases between. Germline assignment: CDR1 MNHEY and CDR2 SVGEGT. The CDR3 loop is CASSPFSGRTGELFF. CDR3 nucleotides: TGTGCCAGCAGCCCCTTTTCGGGACGTACCGGGGAGCTGTTTTTT.

This chain joins TRBV7-2 and TRBJ2-7; the D is unclear. Looked up from germline, CDR1 is SGHTA and CDR2 is FQGNSA. This CDR3 is built from 17 residues. Trimming removed 3 bases from V and 0 bases from J, with 18 bases in between. The CDR3 sequence: CASSFPHTGPSSYEQYF. The CDR3 nucleotides read TGTGCCAGCAGCTTCCCTCACACCGGGCCTAGCTCCTACGAGCAGTACTTC. Together with reference TRBV7-2 and TRBJ2-7, the CDR3 gives the full variable domain: GAGVSQSPSNKVTEKGKDVELRCDPISGHTALYWYRQSLGQGLEFLIYFQGNSAPDKSGLPSDRFSAERTGGSVSTLTIQRTQQEDSAVYLCASSFPHTGPSSYEQYFGPGTRLTVT.

This clonotype was seen many times. The chain employs TRBV12-3 or TRBV12-4 and TRBJ2-7; 7 bases match TRBD2. This CDR3 contains 12 residues. The V and J ends lost 7 bases and 5 bases, in that order; junction bases with no gene match: 5. The CDR3 DNA sequence: TGTGCCAGCACCCGGGCGGGGGACGAGCAGTACTTC. It translates to CASTRAGDEQYF.

This clonotype was recorded many times. The chain uses TRBV24-1 and TRBJ2-7; 8 nucleotides agree with TRBD2. The germline V gene encodes CDR1 KGHDR and CDR2 SFDVKD. The CDR3 length is 13 residues. Trimming removed 6 bases from V and 5 bases from J; junction bases left unmatched: 5. This chain's CDR3 is CATSLAGSNEQYF. CDR3 nucleotide sequence: TGTGCCACCAGTTTAGCGGGATCCAACGAGCAGTACTTC.

In its sample, this clonotype was seen many times. The chain recombines TRBV2 with TRBJ1-2, with 8 bases matching TRBD1. This CDR3 is 14 amino acids long. Germline-derived CDR1 and CDR2 are SNHLY and FYNNEI. V lost 2 bases and J lost 4; bases outside the gene matches: 3. CDR3 protein: CASSESQGAYGYTF. In nucleotides, the CDR3 is TGTGCCAGCAGTGAAAGCCAGGGGGCCTATGGCTACACCTTC.

Regarding this clonotype: A single base separates this from a much larger clone, so it may be a read error. V is TRBV5-6 and J is TRBJ2-7; D is possibly TRBD1 (5 bases). The V and J ends lost 4 bases and 3 bases respectively, with 14 bases between them. CDR3 length: 14 amino acids. Germline V gene lookup returns CDR1 SGHDT and CDR2 YYEEEE. The CDR3: CASSSQGRNYEQYF. DNA of the CDR3: TGTGCCAGCAGCAGCCAGGGCAGGAACTACGAGCAGTACTTC.

This clonotype was counted many times. This rearrangement joins TRBV9 to TRBJ2-5; 14 nucleotides agree with TRBD2. Germline CDR1 and CDR2: SGDLS and YYNGEE. This CDR3 has 16 amino acids. The V segment lost 3 bases and the J segment 3 bases; nucleotides outside the gene matches: 4. CDR3 in amino acids: CASSGRLAGGKETQYF. The CDR3, as DNA: TGTGCCAGCAGCGGTAGACTAGCGGGAGGGAAAGAGACCCAGTACTTC.

The J gene is TRBJ2-3, the V gene TRBV11-2; D remains ambiguous. Trimming left V 5 bases short and J 0 bases short, with 15 bases between. Germline assignment: CDR1 SGHAT and CDR2 FQNNGV. The CDR3 is 16 residues long. The CDR3 DNA follows: TGTGCCAGCAGCCCACGATCCGACCTTAGCACAGATACGCAGTATTTT. Protein product: CASSPRSDLSTDTQYF. Full variable domain (remainder filled in from reference TRBV11-2 and TRBJ2-3): EAGVAQSPRYKIIEKRQSVAFWCNPISGHATLYWYQQILGQGPKLLIQFQNNGVVDDSQLPKDRFSAERLKGVDSTLKIQPAKLEDSAVYLCASSPRSDLSTDTQYFGPGTRLTVL.

This clonotype was counted a few times. V usage is TRBV5-5 and J usage is TRBJ2-3; 7 nucleotides align to TRBD1. This CDR3 has 15 amino acids. J was trimmed by 4 bases and V by 0 bases; bases with no gene match: 5. Germline-derived CDR1 and CDR2 are SGHKS and YYEKEE (reference sequence). CDR3 coding DNA: TGTGCCAGCAGCTTGGGACAGGGTCCGGCAGATACGCAGTATTTT. Translating it yields CASSLGQGPADTQYF.

The table lists this clonotype with many counts. The CDR3 region has the DNA TGCGCCAGCAGCCGGACGGCGGCTAGTGAAAAACTGTTTTTT. Translating gives CASSRTAASEKLFF. The chain combines TRBV5-1 with TRBJ1-4; D ambiguous. Trimming shortened V by 4 bases and J by 7 bases, and 14 bases separated the two germline ends. Germline assignment: CDR1 SGHRS and CDR2 YFSETQ. The CDR3 has 14 amino acids.

This clonotype was observed once. V is TRBV11-3 and J is TRBJ2-5; D is unclear. This CDR3 is built from 13 residues. Germline V gene sequence: CDR1 SGHNT, CDR2 YENEEA. V dropped 6 bases and J dropped 4 bases, with 12 bases sitting between them. The DNA for the CDR3 is TGTGCCAGCAGGGGTTATGGTATAGAGACCCAGTACTTC. The encoded protein is CASRGYGIETQYF.

This clonotype was detected ten times or more. The rearrangement links TRBV12-3 or TRBV12-4 to TRBJ2-2; possible D gene TRBD1, 7 bases. Deletions cut 6 bases from V and 1 base from J, with 12 bases between. The CDR3 totals 15 residues. The CDR3 coding sequence is TGTGCCAGCAGAGGGGGGACAGTGAACACCGGGGAGCTGTTTTTT. Its translation: CASRGGTVNTGELFF.

In its sample, this clonotype was seen many times. The CDR3 reads CASSSLAGALYEQYF. For the CDR3, the DNA is TGTGCCAGCAGCTCTCTCGCGGGAGCTCTCTACGAGCAGTACTTC. The rearrangement joins TRBV11-2 to TRBJ2-7, with 7 nucleotides matching TRBD2. Trimming at V came to 4 bases and at J to 3 bases, leaving 9 bases not matched to a gene. Germline V CDR1 and CDR2: SGHAT, FQNNGV. This CDR3 is 15 amino acids long.

The rearrangement joins TRBV7-6 to TRBJ2-1; the D is unclear. Trimming cost V 4 bases and J 4 bases, with 8 bases left between them. This CDR3 region has 13 residues. Germline V gives CDR1 SGHVS, CDR2 FNYEAQ. The CDR3 DNA sequence: TGTGCCAGCAGCTCCGCCGTATACAATGAGCAGTTCTTC. It specifies CASSSAVYNEQFF.

For this clonotype: Given a much more abundant clone one base away, this may be a read error. The gene calls are TRBV10-2 and TRBJ2-1, with 8 bases identical to TRBD2. The CDR3 extends over 15 amino acids. Looked up from germline, CDR1 is WSHSY and CDR2 is SAAADI. The CDR3 DNA reads TGCGCCAGCTGCCTTAGCGGGGCTTACTACAGTGAGCAGTTCTTC. Translation: CASCLSGAYYSEQFF.

The chain couples TRBV5-1 to TRBJ2-1; D is perhaps TRBD2 (6 bases). Deletions cut 2 bases from V and 8 bases from J, with 17 bases between. CDR1 and CDR2 (germline): SGHRS, YFSETQ. The CDR3 covers 15 residues. The CDR3 bases are TGCGCCAGCAGCTTTATTCCGGGACTCGGCGATGAGCAGTTCTTC. This gives the protein CASSFIPGLGDEQFF. Variable domain in full (rest from reference TRBV5-1 and TRBJ2-1): KAGVTQTPRYLIKTRGQQVTLSCSPISGHRSVSWYQQTPGQGLQFLFEYFSETQRNKGNFPGRFSGRQFSNSRSEMNVSTLELGDSALYLCASSFIPGLGDEQFFGPGTRLTVL.

The V and J genes are TRBV11-2 and TRBJ2-1; 8 nucleotides match TRBD2. V trimming: 2 bases; J trimming: 6 bases; junction bases outside the gene matches: 9. The CDR3 covers 16 residues. Germline CDR1 is SGHAT and CDR2 is FQNNGV. CDR3 nucleotide sequence: TGTGCCAGCAGCTTACACCCGGGGAGCGGGAGCAATGAGCAGTTCTTC. Translated, it gives CASSLHPGSGSNEQFF.